This is a list of T cell receptor beta chains from one sample in a study of radiation and T cells in renal cell carcinoma. Only in-frame clones appear in the TCRdb table, and some are missing; sequencing was by immunoSEQ multiplex PCR. The sample has 150,000 to 200,000 clones, 88% seen once. The sample here was blood, taken from a patient whose treatment included radiotherapy and nephrectomy. These receptors were collected from a woman aged 50 to 60 with renal cell carcinoma. Each CDR3 is given with its conserved first and last residue. Fields, in order: D gene, CDR3 length, J gene, clone size, V gene, CDR3 protein, CDR3 DNA. The D gene is left open where the match is weak. Clone size is given for some rows only: seen once, a few or many times, or a class if the clone is expanded.

TRBD1 | 16 | TRBJ1-2 | - | TRBV19 | CASSISSEGDSYGYTF | TGTGCCAGTAGTATTTCTTCCGAAGGGGACAGCTATGGCTACACCTTC
TRBD1 | 15 | TRBJ1-4 | - | TRBV7-9 | CASSLGQGGREKLFF | TGTGCCAGCAGCTTGGGACAGGGAGGGCGTGAAAAACTGTTTTTT
TRBD2 | 17 | TRBJ2-2 | - | TRBV5-1 | CASSRTTSGVLTGELFF | TGCGCCAGCAGCCGAACCACTAGCGGGGTGTTAACCGGGGAGCTGTTTTTT
- | 14 | TRBJ2-5 | - | TRBV6-6 | CASRDTNSGETQYF | TGTGCCAGCAGAGACACTAATAGTGGGGAGACCCAGTACTTC
TRBD1 | 15 | TRBJ1-4 | once | TRBV5-1 | CASSSYRGANEKLFF | TGCGCCAGCAGCTCTTACAGGGGCGCTAATGAAAAACTGTTTTTT
TRBD1 | 16 | TRBJ2-3 | - | TRBV6-1 | CASSERTGFGTDTQYF | TGTGCCAGCAGTGAGAGGACAGGGTTCGGCACAGATACGCAGTATTTT
- | 14 | TRBJ2-7 | - | TRBV6-5 | CASSSVKGVGEQYF | TGTGCCAGCAGCTCCGTAAAGGGGGTAGGCGAGCAGTACTTC
- | 14 | TRBJ1-5 | - | TRBV6-6 | CASVVDQSNQPQHF | TGTGCCAGCGTGGTAGACCAAAGCAATCAGCCCCAGCATTTT
- | 13 | TRBJ2-7 | - | TRBV5-6 | CASSFPDSYEQYF | TGTGCCAGCAGCTTCCCGGACTCCTACGAGCAGTACTTC
TRBD2 | 15 | TRBJ2-5 | - | TRBV5-1 | CASSWSGVLQETQYF | TGCGCCAGCAGCTGGAGCGGGGTACTCCAAGAGACCCAGTACTTC
TRBD1 | 12 | TRBJ1-2 | - | TRBV7-8 | CASSSLGQGYTF | TGTGCCAGCAGCTCCTTGGGACAGGGGTACACCTTC
- | 11 | TRBJ1-3 | once | TRBV30 | CAWDTWNTIYF | TGTGCCTGGGATACCTGGAACACCATATATTTT
- | 11 | TRBJ1-5 | - | TRBV2 | CASSWDKSQHF | TGTGCCAGCAGTTGGGACAAATCCCAGCATTTT
TRBD2 | 15 | TRBJ2-2 | - | TRBV5-4 | CASSKGAGDTGELFF | TGTGCCAGCAGCAAAGGTGCGGGGGACACCGGGGAGCTGTTTTTT
- | 15 | TRBJ2-5 | - | TRBV5-4 | CASSLDQGVQETQYF | TGTGCCAGCAGCTTGGACCAAGGCGTACAAGAGACCCAGTACTTC
TRBD1 | 13 | TRBJ2-7 | - | TRBV29-1 | CSVSTGGAYEQYF | TGCAGCGTTTCAACAGGGGGCGCATACGAGCAGTACTTC
- | 14 | TRBJ1-2 | - | TRBV5-5 | CASSLGDGNYGYTF | TGTGCCAGCAGCTTGGGGGACGGTAACTATGGCTACACCTTC
- | 13 | TRBJ1-1 | - | TRBV7-2 | CASSFGFNTEAFF | TGTGCCAGCAGCTTCGGATTCAACACTGAAGCTTTCTTT
- | 15 | TRBJ1-3 | once | TRBV16 | CASSQFASSGNTIYF | TGTGCCAGCAGCCAATTCGCTAGCTCTGGAAACACCATATATTTT
- | 15 | TRBJ2-1 | few | TRBV7-9 | CASSLFRGDFNEQFF | TGTGCCAGCAGCTTATTCAGGGGGGATTTCAATGAGCAGTTCTTC
- | 14 | TRBJ1-5 | - | TRBV6-5 | CASSWSGRDQPQHF | TGTGCCAGCAGTTGGTCAGGACGCGACCAGCCCCAGCATTTT
- | 18 | TRBJ1-1 | - | TRBV7-9 | CASSRRLSTSGMNTEAFF | TGTGCCAGCAGCCGCCGCTTGTCCACTTCGGGGATGAACACTGAAGCTTTCTTT
- | 14 | TRBJ2-3 | - | TRBV18 | CASSPPGLADTQYF | TGTGCCAGCTCACCACCGGGCCTCGCGGATACGCAGTATTTT
TRBD1 | 14 | TRBJ1-1 | once | TRBV5-6 | CASRRTGVSTEAFF | TGTGCCAGCAGGAGGACAGGGGTAAGCACTGAAGCTTTCTTT
- | 13 | TRBJ1-1 | - | TRBV2 | CASSVQPNTEAFF | TGTGCCAGCAGTGTGCAGCCTAACACTGAAGCTTTCTTT
- | 14 | TRBJ1-2 | - | TRBV2 | CASATAIFNYGYTF | TGTGCCAGCGCAACAGCGATTTTTAACTATGGCTACACCTTC
TRBD1 | 17 | TRBJ1-3 | - | TRBV7-9 | CASSETNWDRAGNTIYF | TGTGCCAGCAGCGAAACCAACTGGGACAGGGCAGGAAACACCATATATTTT
TRBD1 | 16 | TRBJ1-2 | - | TRBV11-2 | CASRPWTGEGYYGYTF | TGTGCCAGCAGGCCCTGGACAGGGGAGGGGTACTATGGCTACACCTTC
- | 13 | TRBJ1-1 | - | TRBV6-5 | CASINILNTEAFF | TGTGCCAGCATTAATATTCTAAACACTGAAGCTTTCTTT
- | 14 | TRBJ2-5 | - | TRBV2 | CASSLDGPGETQYF | TGTGCCAGCAGTCTGGACGGACCTGGGGAGACCCAGTACTTC
TRBD1 | 12 | TRBJ2-7 | few | TRBV7-9 | CASSPTGYEQYF | TGTGCCAGCAGCCCGACAGGGTACGAGCAGTACTTC
TRBD1 | 15 | TRBJ1-1 | - | TRBV7-8 | CASRTRTGKNTEAFF | TGTGCCAGCAGAACTAGGACAGGGAAAAACACTGAAGCTTTCTTT
- | 15 | TRBJ1-2 | - | TRBV6-6 | CASSYPSVSYYGYTF | TGTGCCAGCAGTTACCCCTCCGTCAGTTACTATGGCTACACCTTC
- | 15 | TRBJ1-2 | - | TRBV5-6 | CASSYLSGSNYGYTF | TGTGCCAGCAGCTACCTAAGCGGCAGTAACTATGGCTACACCTTC
- | 15 | TRBJ1-2 | - | TRBV6-5 | CASSFMDSTNYGYTF | TGTGCCAGCAGTTTCATGGATTCTACTAACTATGGCTACACCTTC
- | 17 | TRBJ1-2 | - | TRBV5-6 | CASSTWGVTKLSYGYTF | TGTGCCAGCAGCACCTGGGGGGTTACCAAATTGTCCTATGGCTACACCTTC
TRBD1 | 15 | TRBJ1-6 | few | TRBV19 | CASSIGTADNSPLHF | TGTGCCAGTAGTATCGGGACAGCTGATAATTCACCCCTCCACTTT
- | 16 | TRBJ1-6 | - | TRBV19 | CASSMAESSYNSPLHF | TGTGCCAGTAGTATGGCAGAGAGCTCCTATAATTCACCCCTCCACTTT
- | 15 | TRBJ2-3 | - | TRBV5-1 | CASSPRAGNTDTQYF | TGCGCCAGCAGCCCACGGGCGGGTAACACAGATACGCAGTATTTT
- | 16 | TRBJ1-6 | - | TRBV5-1 | CASSLVGQPYNSPLHF | TGCGCCAGCAGCTTGGTAGGACAGCCCTATAATTCACCCCTCCACTTT
- | 14 | TRBJ1-1 | - | TRBV10-3 | CAIGGGRENTEAFF | TGTGCCATCGGGGGGGGCAGGGAGAACACTGAAGCTTTCTTT
- | 16 | TRBJ2-3 | - | TRBV9 | CASSPRLRQSTDTQYF | TGTGCCAGCAGCCCCCGGCTGCGGCAAAGCACAGATACGCAGTATTTT
- | 13 | TRBJ1-1 | - | TRBV6-5 | CASRVQVNTEAFF | TGTGCCAGCAGGGTTCAAGTGAACACTGAAGCTTTCTTT
- | 14 | TRBJ1-2 | once | TRBV7-9 | CASSPGGIGYGYTF | TGTGCCAGCAGCCCGGGAGGGATCGGCTATGGCTACACCTTC
TRBD2 | 12 | TRBJ2-1 | - | TRBV7-3 | CASSSAGGEQFF | TGTGCCAGCAGCTCTGCGGGGGGTGAGCAGTTCTTC
- | 12 | TRBJ2-3 | - | TRBV7-2 | CASSFSRDTQYF | TGTGCCAGCAGCTTTAGTAGAGATACGCAGTATTTT
TRBD2 | 15 | TRBJ2-1 | - | TRBV29-1 | CSVERGASSYNEQFF | TGCAGCGTTGAGCGGGGGGCCTCCTCCTACAATGAGCAGTTCTTC
- | 15 | TRBJ1-2 | - | TRBV7-9 | CASSARGAQGYGYTF | TGTGCCAGCAGCGCCCGGGGGGCGCAAGGCTATGGCTACACCTTC
- | 13 | TRBJ1-5 | - | TRBV18 | CASSQTDNQPQHF | TGTGCCAGCTCACAAACAGACAATCAGCCCCAGCATTTT
TRBD1 | 16 | TRBJ1-2 | - | TRBV6-6 | CASSYSQQGLWDGYTF | TGTGCCAGCAGTTACTCCCAACAGGGGCTGTGGGATGGCTACACCTTC
- | 14 | TRBJ1-6 | - | TRBV18 | CASSSSSYNSPLHF | TGTGCCAGCTCATCGAGCTCCTATAATTCACCCCTCCACTTT
- | 13 | TRBJ1-2 | - | TRBV6-1 | CASSDLQGGGYTF | TGTGCCAGCAGTGATCTACAGGGAGGGGGCTACACCTTC
- | 14 | TRBJ1-2 | - | TRBV6-5 | CASSYLGSNYGYTF | TGTGCCAGCAGTTATTTGGGATCGAACTATGGCTACACCTTC
- | 15 | TRBJ2-7 | - | TRBV2 | CASSSTRLVSYEQYF | TGTGCCAGCAGTTCTACAAGGTTGGTCTCCTACGAGCAGTACTTC
TRBD1 | 14 | TRBJ2-1 | - | TRBV7-8 | CASSLATGGNEQFF | TGTGCCAGCAGCTTAGCGACAGGGGGCAATGAGCAGTTCTTC
- | 21 | TRBJ2-1 | - | TRBV10-3 | CAISESVLVLAPMSSYNEQFF | TGTGCCATCAGTGAGTCGGTCCTTGTGCTAGCTCCGATGAGCTCCTACAATGAGCAGTTCTTC
TRBD1 | 16 | TRBJ1-6 | - | TRBV18 | CASSWGGTGANSPLHF | TGTGCCAGCTCATGGGGCGGGACAGGGGCTAATTCACCCCTCCACTTT
- | 13 | TRBJ1-6 | - | TRBV7-3 | CASSLTGGSPLHF | TGTGCCAGCAGCTTAACAGGGGGTTCACCCCTCCACTTT
- | 15 | TRBJ1-4 | - | TRBV28 | CASSYYQSANEKLFF | TGTGCCAGCAGTTATTATCAGTCAGCTAATGAAAAACTGTTTTTT